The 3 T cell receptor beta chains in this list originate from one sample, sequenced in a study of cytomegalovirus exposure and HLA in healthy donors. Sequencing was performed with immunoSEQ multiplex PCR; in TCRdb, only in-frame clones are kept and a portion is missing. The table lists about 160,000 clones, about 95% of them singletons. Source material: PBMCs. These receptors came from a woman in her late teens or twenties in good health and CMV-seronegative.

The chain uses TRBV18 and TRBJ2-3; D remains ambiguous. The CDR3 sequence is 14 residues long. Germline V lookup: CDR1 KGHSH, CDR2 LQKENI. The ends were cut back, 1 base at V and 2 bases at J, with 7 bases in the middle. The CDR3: CASSPRFNTDTQYF. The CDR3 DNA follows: TGTGCCAGCTCACCACGTTTCAACACAGATACGCAGTATTTT.

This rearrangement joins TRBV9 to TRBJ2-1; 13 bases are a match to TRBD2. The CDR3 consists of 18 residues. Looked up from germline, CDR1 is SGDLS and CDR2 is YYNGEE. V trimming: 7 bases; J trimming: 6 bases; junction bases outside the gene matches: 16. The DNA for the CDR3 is TGTGCCAGCTCCCGAGGGGGGACTAGCGGGGTTTTCTTCAATGAGCAGTTCTTC. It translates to CASSRGGTSGVFFNEQFF.

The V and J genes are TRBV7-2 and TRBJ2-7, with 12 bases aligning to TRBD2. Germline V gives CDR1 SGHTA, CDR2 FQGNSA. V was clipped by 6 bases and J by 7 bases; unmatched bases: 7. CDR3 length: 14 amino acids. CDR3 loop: CASRPSGGAGEQYF. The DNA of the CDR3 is TGTGCCAGCAGACCTAGCGGGGGGGCAGGAGAGCAGTACTTC. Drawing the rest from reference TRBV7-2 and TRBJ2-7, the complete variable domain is GAGVSQSPSNKVTEKGKDVELRCDPISGHTALYWYRQSLGQGLEFLIYFQGNSAPDKSGLPSDRFSAERTGGSVSTLTIQRTQQEDSAVYLCASRPSGGAGEQYFGPGTRLTVT.